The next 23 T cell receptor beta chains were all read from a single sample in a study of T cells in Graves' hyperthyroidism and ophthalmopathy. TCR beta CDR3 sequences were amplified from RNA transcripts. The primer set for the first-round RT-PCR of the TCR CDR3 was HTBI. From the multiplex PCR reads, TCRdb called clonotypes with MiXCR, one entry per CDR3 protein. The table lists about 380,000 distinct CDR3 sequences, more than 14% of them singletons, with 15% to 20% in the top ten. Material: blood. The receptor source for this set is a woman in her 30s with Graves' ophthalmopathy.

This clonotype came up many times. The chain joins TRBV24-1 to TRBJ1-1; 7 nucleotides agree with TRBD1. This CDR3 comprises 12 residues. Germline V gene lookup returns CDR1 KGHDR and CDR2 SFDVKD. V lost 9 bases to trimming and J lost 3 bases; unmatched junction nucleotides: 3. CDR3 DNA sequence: TGTGCCACCCAAGACAGGGACACTGAAGCTTTCTTT. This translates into CATQDRDTEAFF.

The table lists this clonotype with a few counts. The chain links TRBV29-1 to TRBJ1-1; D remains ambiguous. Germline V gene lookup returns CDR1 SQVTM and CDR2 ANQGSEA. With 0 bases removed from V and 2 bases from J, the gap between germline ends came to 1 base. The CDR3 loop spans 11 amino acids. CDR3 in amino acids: CSVEDNTEAFF. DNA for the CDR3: TGCAGCGTTGAAGACAACACTGAAGCTTTCTTT.

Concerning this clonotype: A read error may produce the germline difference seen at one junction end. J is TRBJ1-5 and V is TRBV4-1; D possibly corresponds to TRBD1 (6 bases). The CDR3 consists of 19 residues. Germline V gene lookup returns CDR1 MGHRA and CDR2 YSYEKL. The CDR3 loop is CASGQDLSGANIGNQPQHF. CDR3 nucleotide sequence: TGCGCCAGCGGCCAAGATCTATCAGGGGCGAATATTGGCAATCAGCCCCAGCATTTT.

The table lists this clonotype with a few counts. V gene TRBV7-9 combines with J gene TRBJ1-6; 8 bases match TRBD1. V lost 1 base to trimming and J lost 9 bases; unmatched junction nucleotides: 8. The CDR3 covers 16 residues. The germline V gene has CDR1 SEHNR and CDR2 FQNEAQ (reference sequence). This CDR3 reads CASSLVLGQGISPLHF. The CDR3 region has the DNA TGTGCCAGCAGCTTAGTTCTTGGACAGGGTATTTCACCCCTCCACTTT. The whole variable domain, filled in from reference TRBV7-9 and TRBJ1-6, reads DTGVSQNPRHKITKRGQNVTFRCDPISEHNRLYWYRQTLGQGPEFLTYFQNEAQLEKSRLLSDRFSAERPKGSFSTLEIQRTEQGDSAMYLCASSLVLGQGISPLHFGNGTRLTVT.

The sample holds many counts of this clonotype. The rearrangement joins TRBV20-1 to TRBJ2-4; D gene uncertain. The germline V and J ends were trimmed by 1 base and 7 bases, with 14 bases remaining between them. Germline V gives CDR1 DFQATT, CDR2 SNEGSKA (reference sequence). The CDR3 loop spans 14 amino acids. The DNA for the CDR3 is TGCAGTGCTAGAGCCGTTCCCTATTCCAACATTCAGTACTTC. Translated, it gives CSARAVPYSNIQYF.

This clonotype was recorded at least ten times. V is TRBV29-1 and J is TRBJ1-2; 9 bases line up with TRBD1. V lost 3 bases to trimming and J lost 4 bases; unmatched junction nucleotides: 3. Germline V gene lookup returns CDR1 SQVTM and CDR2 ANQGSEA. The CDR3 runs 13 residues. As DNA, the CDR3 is TGCAGCGTTGATAGGACAGGGGTCTATGGCTACACCTTC. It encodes CSVDRTGVYGYTF.

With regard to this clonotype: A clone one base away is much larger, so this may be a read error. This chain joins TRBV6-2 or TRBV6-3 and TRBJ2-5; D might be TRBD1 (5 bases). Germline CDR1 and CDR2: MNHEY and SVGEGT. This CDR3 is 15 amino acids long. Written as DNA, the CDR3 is TGTGCCAGCAGTTACTCTTCGGCAGGGCTAAAGACCAAGTACTTC. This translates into CASSYSSAGLKTKYF.

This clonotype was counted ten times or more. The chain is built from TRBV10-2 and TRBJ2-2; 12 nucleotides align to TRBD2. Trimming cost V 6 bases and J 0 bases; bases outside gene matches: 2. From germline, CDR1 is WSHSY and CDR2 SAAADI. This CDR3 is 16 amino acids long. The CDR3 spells CASRLAGGTNTGELFF. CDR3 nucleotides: TGCGCCAGCAGACTAGCGGGGGGCACGAACACCGGGGAGCTGTTTTTT.

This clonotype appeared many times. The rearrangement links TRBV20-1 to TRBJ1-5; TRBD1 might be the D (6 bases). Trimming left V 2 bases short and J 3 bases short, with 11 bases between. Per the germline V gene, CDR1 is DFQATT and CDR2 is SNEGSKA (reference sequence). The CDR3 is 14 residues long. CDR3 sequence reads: CSARLGANNQPQHF. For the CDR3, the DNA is TGCAGTGCTAGATTGGGGGCAAACAATCAGCCCCAGCATTTT.

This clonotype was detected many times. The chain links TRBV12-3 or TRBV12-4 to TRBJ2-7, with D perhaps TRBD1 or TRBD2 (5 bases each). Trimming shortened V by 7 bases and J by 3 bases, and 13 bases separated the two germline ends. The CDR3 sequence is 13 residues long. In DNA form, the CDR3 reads TGTGCCAGCACTGGGGGTTATGGCTACGAGCAGTACTTC. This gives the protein CASTGGYGYEQYF.

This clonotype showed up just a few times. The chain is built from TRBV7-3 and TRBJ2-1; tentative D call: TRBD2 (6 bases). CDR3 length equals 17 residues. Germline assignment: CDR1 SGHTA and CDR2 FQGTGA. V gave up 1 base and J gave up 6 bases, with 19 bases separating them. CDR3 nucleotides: TGTGCCAGCAGCTTAAGCGGTATCGGGGGAACTCTCAATGAGCAGTTCTTC. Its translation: CASSLSGIGGTLNEQFF.

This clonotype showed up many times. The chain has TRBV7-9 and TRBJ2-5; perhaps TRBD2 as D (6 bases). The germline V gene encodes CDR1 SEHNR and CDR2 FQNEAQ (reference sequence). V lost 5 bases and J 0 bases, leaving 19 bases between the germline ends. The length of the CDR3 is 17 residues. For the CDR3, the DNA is TGTGCCAGCAGCCGAGGTCCACTAGCCCCATACCAAGAGACCCAGTACTTC. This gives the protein CASSRGPLAPYQETQYF.

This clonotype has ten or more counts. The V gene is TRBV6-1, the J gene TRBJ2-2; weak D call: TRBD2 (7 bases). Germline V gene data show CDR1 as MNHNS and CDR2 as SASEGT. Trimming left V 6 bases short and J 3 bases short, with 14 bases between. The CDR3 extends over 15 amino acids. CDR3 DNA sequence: TGTGCCAGCAGGGGGACTAACAGGGACACCGGGGAGCTGTTTTTT. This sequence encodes CASRGTNRDTGELFF.

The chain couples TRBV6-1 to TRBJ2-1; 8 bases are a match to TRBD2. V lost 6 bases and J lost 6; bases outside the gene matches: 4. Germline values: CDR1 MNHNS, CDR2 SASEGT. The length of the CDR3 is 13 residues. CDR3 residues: CASSNAGGNEQFF. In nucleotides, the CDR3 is TGTGCCAGCAGCAACGCGGGGGGCAATGAGCAGTTCTTC.

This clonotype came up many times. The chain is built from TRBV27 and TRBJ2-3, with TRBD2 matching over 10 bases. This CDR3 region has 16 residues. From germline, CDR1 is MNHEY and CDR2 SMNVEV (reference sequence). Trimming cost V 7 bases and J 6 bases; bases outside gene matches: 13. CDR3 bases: TGTGCCAGCACCGAAAGCGGGGGGGCCGTTCGGGATACGCAGTATTTT. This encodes CASTESGGAVRDTQYF.

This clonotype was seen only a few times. CDR3 loop: CATNTLAGGPSSTDTQYF. CDR3 in DNA: TGTGCCACCAACACTCTAGCGGGGGGGCCTTCTAGCACAGATACGCAGTATTTT. The rearrangement uses TRBV27 and TRBJ2-3; 12 nucleotides match TRBD2. This CDR3 has 18 residues. CDR1 and CDR2 from the germline V gene are MNHEY and SMNVEV (reference sequence). With V trimmed by 10 bases and J by 0 bases, 14 bases remained unmatched.

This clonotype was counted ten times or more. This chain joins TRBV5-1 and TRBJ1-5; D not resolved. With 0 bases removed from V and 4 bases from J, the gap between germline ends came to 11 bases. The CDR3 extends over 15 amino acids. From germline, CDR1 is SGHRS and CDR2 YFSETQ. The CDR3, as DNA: TGCGCCAGCAGCTTGGCCCCGACCGGTAATCAGCCCCAGCATTTT. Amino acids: CASSLAPTGNQPQHF. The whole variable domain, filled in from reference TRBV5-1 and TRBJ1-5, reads KAGVTQTPRYLIKTRGQQVTLSCSPISGHRSVSWYQQTPGQGLQFLFEYFSETQRNKGNFPGRFSGRQFSNSRSEMNVSTLELGDSALYLCASSLAPTGNQPQHFGDGTRLSIL.

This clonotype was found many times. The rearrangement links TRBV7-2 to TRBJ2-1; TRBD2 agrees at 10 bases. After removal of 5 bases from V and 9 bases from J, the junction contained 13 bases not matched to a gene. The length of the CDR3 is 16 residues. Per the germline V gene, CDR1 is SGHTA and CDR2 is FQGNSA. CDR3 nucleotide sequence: TGTGCCAGCAGCCGCGGGAGCGGGGGGGACGGGATTGAGCAGTTCTTC. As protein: CASSRGSGGDGIEQFF. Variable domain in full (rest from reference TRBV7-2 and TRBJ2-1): GAGVSQSPSNKVTEKGKDVELRCDPISGHTALYWYRQSLGQGLEFLIYFQGNSAPDKSGLPSDRFSAERTGGSVSTLTIQRTQQEDSAVYLCASSRGSGGDGIEQFFGPGTRLTVL.

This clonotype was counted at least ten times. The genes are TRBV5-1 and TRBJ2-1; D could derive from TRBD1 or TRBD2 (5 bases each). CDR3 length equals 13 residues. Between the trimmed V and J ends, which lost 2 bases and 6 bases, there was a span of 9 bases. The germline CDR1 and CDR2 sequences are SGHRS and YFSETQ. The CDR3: CASSFGTTNEQFF. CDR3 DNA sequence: TGCGCCAGCAGCTTCGGGACCACCAATGAGCAGTTCTTC.

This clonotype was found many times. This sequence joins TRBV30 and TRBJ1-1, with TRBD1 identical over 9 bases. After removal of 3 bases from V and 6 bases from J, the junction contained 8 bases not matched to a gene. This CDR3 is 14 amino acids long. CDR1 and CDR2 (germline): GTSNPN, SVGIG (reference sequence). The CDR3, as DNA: TGTGCCTGGAGCTCAAGACAGGGGGACTCTGAAGCTTTCTTT. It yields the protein CAWSSRQGDSEAFF.

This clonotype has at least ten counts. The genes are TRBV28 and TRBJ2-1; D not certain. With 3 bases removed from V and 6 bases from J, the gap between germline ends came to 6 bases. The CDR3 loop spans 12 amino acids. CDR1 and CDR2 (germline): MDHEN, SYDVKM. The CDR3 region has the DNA TGTGCCAGCAGTTTCCCCCCCAATGAGCAGTTCTTC. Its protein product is CASSFPPNEQFF.

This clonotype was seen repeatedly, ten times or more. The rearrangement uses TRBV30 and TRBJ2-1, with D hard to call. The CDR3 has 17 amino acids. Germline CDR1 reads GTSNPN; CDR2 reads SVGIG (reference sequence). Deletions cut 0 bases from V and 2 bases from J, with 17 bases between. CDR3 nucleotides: TGTGCCTGGAGTGTACCAGGACGGGCTTCAACCTACAATGAGCAGTTCTTC. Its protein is CAWSVPGRASTYNEQFF. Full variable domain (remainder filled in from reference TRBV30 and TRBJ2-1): SQTIHQWPATLVQPVGSPLSLECTVEGTSNPNLYWYRQAAGRGLQLLFYSVGIGQISSEVPQNLSASRPQDRQFILSSKKLLLSDSGFYLCAWSVPGRASTYNEQFFGPGTRLTVL.

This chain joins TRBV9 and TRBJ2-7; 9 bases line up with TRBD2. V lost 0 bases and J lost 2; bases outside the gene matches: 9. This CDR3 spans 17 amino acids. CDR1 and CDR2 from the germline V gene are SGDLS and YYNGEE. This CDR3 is CASSVVISGGRTYEQYF. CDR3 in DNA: TGTGCCAGCAGCGTAGTAATTAGCGGGGGAAGGACCTACGAGCAGTACTTC.